Listed below are T cell receptor beta chains from one sample, sequenced in a study of blood T cell repertoires in COVID-19. Using immunoSEQ multiplex PCR, the repertoire was profiled, and TCRdb retains in-frame clones only, with some absent. The sample lists around 100,000 clones, 75% to 90% occurring once. The sample comprised peripheral blood. Source of these receptors: a human donor in a cohort sampled during active COVID-19. The CDR3 runs from the conserved cysteine through the conserved F or W. Fields, in order: D gene, J gene, V gene, clone size, CDR3 protein, CDR3 DNA. The D gene is left open where the match is weak. Size is stated for part of the rows, as once, few or many counts, or as a class when the clone is expanded.

d_gene: TRBD1
j_gene: TRBJ1-5
v_gene: TRBV15
abundance: few
CDR3aa: CATSRAGGGRGNQPQHF
CDR3nt: TGTGCCACCAGCAGAGCGGGAGGGGGCCGCGGCAATCAGCCCCAGCATTTT

d_gene: TRBD2
j_gene: TRBJ2-3
v_gene: TRBV9
abundance: NA
CDR3aa: CASSVDAGGRDTQYF
CDR3nt: TGTGCCAGCAGCGTAGACGCGGGGGGGCGAGATACGCAGTATTTT

d_gene: TRBD2
j_gene: TRBJ2-4
v_gene: TRBV7-6
abundance: once
CDR3aa: CASSTGTSGGNIQYF
CDR3nt: TGTGCCAGCAGCACTGGGACTAGCGGTGGAAACATTCAGTACTTC

d_gene: NA
j_gene: TRBJ2-7
v_gene: TRBV9
abundance: few
CDR3aa: CASSPRRQVSSYEQYF
CDR3nt: TGTGCCAGCAGCCCCCGGCGACAGGTCTCCTCCTACGAGCAGTACTTC

d_gene: NA
j_gene: TRBJ2-7
v_gene: TRBV6-5
abundance: NA
CDR3aa: CASSNLPGGGPYF
CDR3nt: TGTGCCAGCAGTAACTTGCCCGGTGGAGGCCCTTACTTC

d_gene: TRBD1
j_gene: TRBJ1-1
v_gene: TRBV15
abundance: NA
CDR3aa: CATSRVGGPNTEAFF
CDR3nt: TGTGCCACCAGCAGAGTAGGGGGCCCGAACACTGAAGCTTTCTTT

d_gene: TRBD1
j_gene: TRBJ2-7
v_gene: TRBV5-1
abundance: NA
CDR3aa: CASSFGTGQPYEQYF
CDR3nt: TGCGCCAGCAGCTTCGGGACAGGTCAACCTTACGAGCAGTACTTC

d_gene: TRBD1
j_gene: TRBJ2-2
v_gene: TRBV7-9
abundance: NA
CDR3aa: CASSWKDRGVGYTGELFF
CDR3nt: TGTGCCAGCAGCTGGAAGGACAGGGGTGTGGGTTACACCGGGGAGCTGTTTTTT

d_gene: NA
j_gene: TRBJ2-3
v_gene: TRBV7-9
abundance: NA
CDR3aa: CASSFPGTDTQYF
CDR3nt: TGTGCCAGCAGCTTTCCGGGCACAGATACGCAGTATTTT

d_gene: TRBD2
j_gene: TRBJ2-1
v_gene: TRBV5-1
abundance: NA
CDR3aa: CASSFLSERGGQREQFF
CDR3nt: TGCGCCAGCAGCTTCCTTTCTGAGCGGGGGGGCCAAAGGGAGCAGTTCTTC

d_gene: NA
j_gene: TRBJ2-1
v_gene: TRBV29-1
abundance: few
CDR3aa: CSVVSGEQFF
CDR3nt: TGCAGCGTTGTGTCGGGGGAGCAGTTCTTC

d_gene: NA
j_gene: TRBJ1-1
v_gene: TRBV7-2
abundance: few
CDR3aa: CASSFGTTGEAEAFF
CDR3nt: TGTGCCAGCAGCTTCGGAACAACCGGCGAGGCTGAAGCTTTCTTT

d_gene: TRBD2
j_gene: TRBJ2-1
v_gene: TRBV12-5
abundance: NA
CDR3aa: CASGPQSGSHQFSYNEQFF
CDR3nt: TGTGCTAGTGGCCCGCAAAGCGGGAGTCACCAATTTTCCTACAATGAGCAGTTCTTC

d_gene: NA
j_gene: TRBJ1-3
v_gene: TRBV6-5
abundance: NA
CDR3aa: CASSYIGGDGNTIYF
CDR3nt: TGTGCCAGCAGTTACATCGGAGGGGACGGAAACACCATATATTTT

d_gene: TRBD2
j_gene: TRBJ2-3
v_gene: TRBV9
abundance: NA
CDR3aa: CASSWTSGGTDTQYF
CDR3nt: TGTGCCAGCAGTTGGACTAGCGGGGGTACAGATACGCAGTATTTT

d_gene: NA
j_gene: TRBJ2-2
v_gene: TRBV12-3/TRBV12-4
abundance: few
CDR3aa: CASRYRKAGELFF
CDR3nt: TGTGCCAGCAGATACAGGAAGGCCGGGGAGCTGTTTTTT

d_gene: TRBD1
j_gene: TRBJ1-2
v_gene: TRBV5-4
abundance: once
CDR3aa: CASSLAGTGRNYGYTF
CDR3nt: TGTGCCAGCAGCTTGGCGGGGACAGGGAGAAACTATGGCTACACCTTC

d_gene: TRBD1
j_gene: TRBJ2-7
v_gene: TRBV10-3
abundance: NA
CDR3aa: CAISATGTSYEQYF
CDR3nt: TGTGCCATCAGTGCGACAGGGACGTCCTACGAGCAGTACTTC

d_gene: NA
j_gene: TRBJ2-2
v_gene: TRBV28
abundance: NA
CDR3aa: CASSVHREGTGELFF
CDR3nt: TGTGCCAGCAGTGTGCACAGGGAAGGGACCGGGGAGCTGTTTTTT

d_gene: TRBD2
j_gene: TRBJ2-1
v_gene: TRBV6-5
abundance: few
CDR3aa: CASSSGFSGGALEFF
CDR3nt: TGTGCCAGCAGTTCAGGGTTTAGCGGGGGGGCCCTTGAGTTCTTC

d_gene: TRBD1
j_gene: TRBJ2-5
v_gene: TRBV28
abundance: NA
CDR3aa: CASSPYTGTGAETQYF
CDR3nt: TGTGCCAGCAGTCCATACACCGGGACAGGGGCAGAGACCCAGTACTTC

d_gene: TRBD1
j_gene: TRBJ2-5
v_gene: TRBV6-2/TRBV6-3
abundance: NA
CDR3aa: CASSYDGTVKDF
CDR3nt: TGTGCCAGCAGTTACGATGGGACAGTTAAAGACTTC

d_gene: NA
j_gene: TRBJ2-1
v_gene: TRBV7-3
abundance: NA
CDR3aa: CASSPGTRLQFF
CDR3nt: TGTGCCAGCAGCCCGGGGACTCGACTACAGTTCTTC

d_gene: TRBD1
j_gene: TRBJ1-2
v_gene: TRBV4-1
abundance: NA
CDR3aa: CASSQGRDREGYTF
CDR3nt: TGCGCCAGCAGCCAAGGCCGGGACAGGGAAGGCTACACCTTC

d_gene: TRBD1
j_gene: TRBJ2-7
v_gene: TRBV10-3
abundance: NA
CDR3aa: CATTGTGYEQYF
CDR3nt: TGTGCCACAACGGGGACAGGGTACGAGCAGTACTTC

d_gene: TRBD1
j_gene: TRBJ1-5
v_gene: TRBV6-5
abundance: NA
CDR3aa: CASSPGTGDQPQHF
CDR3nt: TGTGCCAGCAGTCCGGGGACAGGGGATCAGCCCCAGCATTTT

d_gene: TRBD1
j_gene: TRBJ2-7
v_gene: TRBV6-5
abundance: NA
CDR3aa: CASSEGQGLRQYF
CDR3nt: TGTGCCAGCTCCGAGGGACAGGGGTTGCGGCAGTACTTC

d_gene: NA
j_gene: TRBJ1-4
v_gene: TRBV12-3/TRBV12-4
abundance: NA
CDR3aa: CASWSGDGKLFF
CDR3nt: TGTGCCAGCTGGAGCGGGGACGGAAAACTGTTTTTT

d_gene: TRBD2
j_gene: TRBJ2-1
v_gene: TRBV6-1
abundance: NA
CDR3aa: CASSEAISGGSGGAYEQFF
CDR3nt: TGTGCCAGCAGTGAAGCCATATCGGGAGGTAGCGGGGGGGCCTATGAGCAGTTCTTC

d_gene: NA
j_gene: TRBJ2-6
v_gene: TRBV4-3
abundance: many
CDR3aa: CASSQDRSANVLTF
CDR3nt: TGCGCCAGCAGCCAAGATCGAAGCGCCAACGTCCTGACTTTC

d_gene: NA
j_gene: TRBJ1-1
v_gene: TRBV4-3
abundance: once
CDR3aa: CASSLRRDTEAFF
CDR3nt: TGCGCCAGCAGCCTACGACGGGACACTGAAGCTTTCTTT

d_gene: TRBD1
j_gene: TRBJ1-1
v_gene: TRBV7-2
abundance: few
CDR3aa: CASSLMTGREAFF
CDR3nt: TGTGCCAGCAGCTTAATGACAGGGCGTGAAGCTTTCTTT

d_gene: NA
j_gene: TRBJ2-1
v_gene: TRBV9
abundance: NA
CDR3aa: CASSDGLDNEQFF
CDR3nt: TGTGCCAGCAGCGATGGACTCGACAATGAGCAGTTCTTC

d_gene: TRBD2
j_gene: TRBJ2-1
v_gene: TRBV7-6
abundance: NA
CDR3aa: CASSLAGTSDNEQFF
CDR3nt: TGTGCCAGCAGCTTGGCCGGGACTAGCGACAATGAGCAGTTCTTC

d_gene: TRBD2
j_gene: TRBJ2-1
v_gene: TRBV20-1
abundance: NA
CDR3aa: CSASVGGGNEQFF
CDR3nt: TGCAGTGCTAGTGTGGGCGGGGGCAATGAGCAGTTCTTC

d_gene: TRBD1
j_gene: TRBJ2-7
v_gene: TRBV4-1
abundance: few
CDR3aa: CASSPTGGLYEQYF
CDR3nt: TGCGCCAGCAGCCCGACAGGGGGCCTGTACGAGCAGTACTTC

d_gene: NA
j_gene: TRBJ1-5
v_gene: TRBV7-8
abundance: NA
CDR3aa: CASSSAQDQPQHF
CDR3nt: TGTGCCAGCAGCTCGGCCCAGGATCAGCCCCAGCATTTT

d_gene: NA
j_gene: TRBJ1-2
v_gene: TRBV5-1
abundance: NA
CDR3aa: CASSSTPQGNYGYTF
CDR3nt: TGCGCCAGCAGCTCCACTCCACAGGGAAACTATGGCTACACCTTC

d_gene: TRBD2
j_gene: TRBJ2-5
v_gene: TRBV3-1/TRBV3-2
abundance: NA
CDR3aa: CASSQYGTIQETQYF
CDR3nt: TGTGCCAGCAGCCAATATGGGACTATACAAGAGACCCAGTACTTC

d_gene: NA
j_gene: TRBJ1-5
v_gene: TRBV19
abundance: NA
CDR3aa: CASSNWGDQPQHF
CDR3nt: TGTGCCAGTAGTAACTGGGGGGACCAGCCCCAGCATTTT

d_gene: TRBD2
j_gene: TRBJ2-1
v_gene: TRBV6-6
abundance: NA
CDR3aa: CASSYSRGTYNEQFF
CDR3nt: TGTGCCAGCAGTTACTCGCGGGGGACCTACAATGAGCAGTTCTTC

d_gene: NA
j_gene: TRBJ2-7
v_gene: TRBV30
abundance: NA
CDR3aa: CAWSPRLEGGSYEQYF
CDR3nt: TGTGCCTGGAGTCCCCGTCTAGAAGGGGGCTCCTACGAGCAGTACTTC

d_gene: NA
j_gene: TRBJ2-3
v_gene: TRBV6-6
abundance: NA
CDR3aa: CASSSRGTVTDTQYF
CDR3nt: TGTGCCAGCAGTTCCCGGGGGACTGTCACAGATACGCAGTATTTT

d_gene: TRBD2
j_gene: TRBJ2-7
v_gene: TRBV30
abundance: NA
CDR3aa: CAWSELAGIYEQYF
CDR3nt: TGTGCCTGGAGTGAACTAGCGGGCATCTACGAGCAGTACTTC

d_gene: NA
j_gene: TRBJ2-3
v_gene: TRBV4-3
abundance: NA
CDR3aa: CASSQELTDTQYF
CDR3nt: TGCGCCAGCAGCCAAGAACTTACAGATACGCAGTATTTT

d_gene: TRBD1
j_gene: TRBJ1-4
v_gene: TRBV12-5
abundance: NA
CDR3aa: CASGSTGSEKLFF
CDR3nt: TGTGCTAGTGGTTCGACAGGGAGTGAAAAACTGTTTTTT

d_gene: TRBD1
j_gene: TRBJ2-7
v_gene: TRBV2
abundance: NA
CDR3aa: CASRGTGTGSYEQYF
CDR3nt: TGTGCCAGCAGGGGGACAGGGACCGGCTCCTACGAGCAGTACTTC

d_gene: NA
j_gene: TRBJ2-4
v_gene: TRBV15
abundance: once
CDR3aa: CATSRRGGVPKNIQYF
CDR3nt: TGTGCCACCAGCAGGAGAGGCGGAGTTCCCAAAAACATTCAGTACTTC

d_gene: TRBD1
j_gene: TRBJ1-4
v_gene: TRBV3-1/TRBV3-2
abundance: NA
CDR3aa: CASSQDLGQGGEKLFF
CDR3nt: TGTGCCAGCAGCCAAGATCTAGGACAGGGAGGTGAAAAACTGTTTTTT

d_gene: NA
j_gene: TRBJ1-5
v_gene: TRBV9
abundance: NA
CDR3aa: CASSAGHWGNQPQHF
CDR3nt: TGTGCCAGCAGCGCCGGACACTGGGGCAATCAGCCCCAGCATTTT